The 25 T cell receptor beta chains below come from one sample, sequenced in a study of shared clonotypes between healthy human individuals. Repertoires were generated with immunoSEQ multiplex PCR, while TCRdb's copy carries only in-frame clones and drops some. The table includes millions of clones, 90% to 95% detected once. Sequencing input: naive CD4+ T cells from PBMCs. Regarding subset: CD45RA+ positively selected. The source is a man between 18 and 29 years old in good health. Some clones in this sample may be carry-over from other donors' samples.

This clone was counted a single time. V usage is TRBV18 and J usage is TRBJ1-1, with 9 bases aligning to TRBD1. The V gene end was trimmed by 3 bases and the J gene end by 6 bases; junction bases not matched to a gene: 5. The length of the CDR3 is 14 residues. Germline CDR1 reads KGHSH; CDR2 reads LQKENI. For the CDR3, the DNA is TGTGCCAGCTCACCCAAGGACAGGGGCCCTGAAGCTTTCTTT. Amino acid sequence: CASSPKDRGPEAFF.

The CDR3 sequence: CASSLSGKSTEAFF. The CDR3 bases are TGTGCCAGCAGCTTGTCAGGGAAGAGCACTGAAGCTTTCTTT. The chain combines TRBV7-2 with TRBJ1-1; a weak D match, TRBD1 (5 bases). Germline assignment: CDR1 SGHTA and CDR2 FQGNSA. The CDR3 is 14 amino acids. V was shortened by 3 bases and J by 4 bases, with 12 bases between the two germline ends.

V and J are TRBV5-1 and TRBJ2-7; 7 nucleotides align to TRBD2. This CDR3 region has 14 residues. Germline V lookup: CDR1 SGHRS, CDR2 YFSETQ. With 6 bases clipped from V and 5 bases from J, the junction kept 11 bases outside the gene matches. This CDR3 is CASTLGRGPHEQYF. The CDR3 nucleotides are TGCGCCAGCACCCTGGGGAGGGGTCCCCACGAGCAGTACTTC.

The gene calls are TRBV19 and TRBJ1-5, with D unresolved. CDR1 LNHDA and CDR2 SQIVND come from the germline V gene (reference sequence). V lost 8 bases and J lost 3, with 8 bases in between. This CDR3 has 12 amino acids. In DNA, the CDR3 is TGTGCCAGTCGAAATTTCAATCAGCCCCAGCATTTT. Translated, it gives CASRNFNQPQHF. The variable domain in full, completed from reference TRBV19 and TRBJ1-5, reads DGGITQSPKYLFRKEGQNVTLSCEQNLNHDAMYWYRQDPGQGLRLIYYSQIVNDFQKGDIAEGYSVSREKKESFPLTVTSAQKNPTAFYLCASRNFNQPQHFGDGTRLSIL.

The V and J genes are TRBV9 and TRBJ2-5; weak D call: TRBD2 (6 bases). Germline CDR1 and CDR2: SGDLS and YYNGEE. The CDR3 extends over 13 amino acids. Trimming pared 4 bases from V and 3 bases from J, leaving 10 bases between. DNA for the CDR3: TGTGCCAGCAGCCCCGGGGGTAAAGAGACCCAGTACTTC. It codes for CASSPGGKETQYF.

V gene TRBV5-5 combines with J gene TRBJ2-2; 7 positions match TRBD2. CDR1 and CDR2 (germline): SGHKS, YYEKEE (reference sequence). With 0 bases clipped from V and 5 bases from J, the junction kept 10 bases outside the gene matches. The CDR3 extends over 17 amino acids. CDR3 protein: CASSLAPAGPTTGELFF. The DNA for the CDR3 is TGTGCCAGCAGCTTGGCACCAGCGGGACCTACAACCGGGGAGCTGTTTTTT.

V gene TRBV4-2 combines with J gene TRBJ2-7, with 9 nucleotides matching TRBD2. This CDR3 spans 13 amino acids. V lost 5 bases to trimming and J lost 6 bases; unmatched junction nucleotides: 5. Germline loops: CDR1 LGHNA, CDR2 YNFKEQ. CDR3 loop: CASSGIAGVEQYF. Here the CDR3 DNA reads TGTGCCAGCAGCGGGATAGCGGGAGTCGAGCAGTACTTC.

This clone appeared a single time. This chain connects TRBV9 to TRBJ2-7; D is ambiguous. Germline CDR1 and CDR2: SGDLS and YYNGEE. The CDR3 totals 14 residues. V gave up 0 bases and J gave up 2 bases, with 9 bases separating them. CDR3 nucleotide sequence: TGTGCCAGCAGCGTAGCGTCTGTTACCTACGAGCAGTACTTC. Protein sequence: CASSVASVTYEQYF. The entire variable domain, with the rest obtained from reference TRBV9 and TRBJ2-7, is as follows: DSGVTQTPKHLITATGQRVTLRCSPRSGDLSVYWYQQSLDQGLQFLIQYYNGEERAKGNILERFSAQQFPDLHSELNLSSLELGDSALYFCASSVASVTYEQYFGPGTRLTVT.

This rearrangement joins TRBV6-6 to TRBJ2-7; 11 bases agree with TRBD2. CDR1 MNHNY and CDR2 SVGAGI come from the germline V gene (reference sequence). CDR3 length: 14 residues. Trimming removed 6 bases from V and 2 bases from J; junction bases left unmatched: 3. CDR3 loop: CASRRLAGPYEQYF. The CDR3 coding sequence is TGTGCCAGCAGGAGACTAGCGGGGCCCTACGAGCAGTACTTC.

The chain carries TRBV6-5 and TRBJ2-7; D is possibly TRBD2 (5 bases). CDR1 and CDR2 (germline): MNHEY, SVGAGI. The CDR3 runs to 14 residues. The V gene lost 6 bases and the J gene lost 3 bases, with 15 bases spanning the gap. The CDR3 nucleotides read TGTGCCAGCAGCCCAACTAGGTTAGGCTACGAGCAGTACTTC. Protein: CASSPTRLGYEQYF.

The chain is built from TRBV9 and TRBJ2-2; possibly TRBD2 for D (6 bases). This CDR3 has 16 amino acids. CDR1 is SGDLS and CDR2 is YYNGEE in the germline V gene. V lost 4 bases to trimming and J lost 1 base, with 14 bases between them. The CDR3 protein is CASSPSRGRNTGELFF. The CDR3 region has the DNA TGTGCCAGCAGCCCATCGCGGGGTAGGAACACCGGGGAGCTGTTTTTT.

The rearrangement joins TRBV4-1 to TRBJ1-6, with TRBD1 matching 7 bases. The CDR3 runs 16 residues. Germline V lookup: CDR1 MGHRA, CDR2 YSYEKL. The trim removed 4 bases at V and 10 bases at J, leaving 13 bases unmatched. In DNA form, the CDR3 reads TGCGCCAGCAGCCGCTTGTTGACAGGGCTTCGGTCACCCCTCCACTTT. This encodes CASSRLLTGLRSPLHF.

The rearrangement joins TRBV5-4 to TRBJ2-1; no firm D call. Germline CDR1 is SGHNT and CDR2 is YYREEE (reference sequence). This CDR3 is 16 amino acids long. Trimming took 3 bases from V and 5 from J, leaving 18 bases between them. CDR3 residues: CASSSGDNRPNNEQFF. In DNA form, the CDR3 reads TGTGCCAGCAGCTCCGGTGACAACCGCCCGAACAATGAGCAGTTCTTC.

The rearrangement uses TRBV29-1 and TRBJ1-1; 10 bases align to TRBD1. Trimming at V came to 6 bases and at J to 5 bases, leaving 15 bases not matched to a gene. This CDR3 contains 16 residues. Germline-derived CDR1 and CDR2 are SQVTM and ANQGSEA. In DNA, the CDR3 is TGCAGCGTCGGACTACCGGGACAGGGGAGAGTAACTGAAGCTTTCTTT. It encodes CSVGLPGQGRVTEAFF.

DNA of the CDR3: TGTGCCAGCAGTTACACGGGGACGTCGACTAACTATGGCTACACCTTC. Translation: CASSYTGTSTNYGYTF. The V call is TRBV6-5, the J call TRBJ1-2, with D possibly matching TRBD1 (5 bases). In germline, CDR1 is MNHEY, CDR2 SVGAGI. The ends were cut back, 2 bases at V and 0 bases at J, with 13 bases in the middle. This CDR3 contains 16 residues.

In nucleotides, the CDR3 is TGCAGCGTTGCCCGGGAGGTGGGAGGTGAGCAGTTCTTC. Encoded protein: CSVAREVGGEQFF. The chain is built from TRBV29-1 and TRBJ2-1; 7 bases agree with TRBD2. The germline V gene encodes CDR1 SQVTM and CDR2 ANQGSEA. The CDR3 runs to 13 residues. After removal of 4 bases from V and 9 bases from J, the junction contained 9 bases not matched to a gene.

The chain joins TRBV7-3 to TRBJ2-2; D unresolved. CDR1 is SGHTA and CDR2 is FQGTGA in the germline V gene. CDR3 length: 15 residues. The V and J ends lost 1 base and 6 bases respectively, with 12 bases between them. This CDR3 reads CASSLKGWESGELFF. The DNA for the CDR3 is TGTGCCAGCAGCTTAAAAGGATGGGAATCCGGGGAGCTGTTTTTT.

This chain connects TRBV2 to TRBJ1-2, with TRBD1 as a possible D gene (5 bases). Deletions cut 8 bases from V and 4 bases from J, with 20 bases between. Germline assignment: CDR1 SNHLY and CDR2 FYNNEI. The CDR3 is made up of 15 amino acids. Here the CDR3 reads CASGRQSHTGYGYTF. DNA for the CDR3: TGTGCCAGCGGAAGACAGTCCCACACCGGCTATGGCTACACCTTC.

This clone was found once. The V and J genes are TRBV7-8 and TRBJ2-4; tentatively, D is TRBD2 (5 bases). Deletions cut 4 bases from V and 1 base from J, with 8 bases between. Germline lookup yields CDR1 SGHVS and CDR2 FQNEAQ. The CDR3 consists of 14 residues. The CDR3 is CASSYGGAKNIQYF. The CDR3 coding sequence is TGTGCCAGCAGCTACGGCGGGGCCAAAAACATTCAGTACTTC.

This clone occurred once. The chain uses TRBV11-1 and TRBJ2-7; maybe TRBD1 (5 bases). Trimming pared 3 bases from V and 6 bases from J, leaving 15 bases between. Germline V gene lookup returns CDR1 SGHAT and CDR2 FQDESV (reference sequence). The CDR3 runs to 14 residues. The CDR3 sequence: CASSFPGARSEQYF. As DNA, the CDR3 is TGTGCCAGCAGCTTCCCTGGGGCGCGAAGCGAGCAGTACTTC.

This sequence joins TRBV15 and TRBJ2-1, with 8 bases fitting TRBD2. Germline CDR1 is LNHNV and CDR2 is YYDKDF (reference sequence). The CDR3 runs 21 residues. V gave up 6 bases and J gave up 8 bases; unmatched junction bases: 30. CDR3 residues: CATSSPRKLARAGTSSYEQFF. The CDR3 nucleotides are TGTGCCACCAGTTCCCCTCGAAAACTAGCGAGGGCCGGGACTAGTAGCTATGAGCAGTTCTTC.

The chain joins TRBV29-1 to TRBJ1-4; 9 nucleotides align to TRBD1. The CDR3 extends over 14 amino acids. Germline values: CDR1 SQVTM, CDR2 ANQGSEA. The J segment lost 8 bases and the V segment lost 5 bases, leaving 9 bases of the junction unmatched. The CDR3 DNA reads as TGCAGCGTTCTACGACAGGGGGTGGACGAAAAACTGTTTTTT. Its protein product is CSVLRQGVDEKLFF. The full variable domain, its missing parts supplied by reference TRBV29-1 and TRBJ1-4, is SAVISQKPSRDICQRGTSLTIQCQVDSQVTMMFWYRQQPGQSLTLIATANQGSEATYESGFVIDKFPISRPNLTFSTLTVSNMSPEDSSIYLCSVLRQGVDEKLFFGSGTQLSVL.

The chain carries TRBV5-1 and TRBJ1-1, with a tentative D call TRBD1 (5 bases). From germline, CDR1 is SGHRS and CDR2 YFSETQ. The CDR3 loop spans 16 amino acids. The V end was cut by 3 bases, the J end by 1 base, with 16 bases between. The CDR3 sequence: CASSWGRGVGNTEAFF. In nucleotides, the CDR3 is TGCGCCAGCAGCTGGGGACGTGGGGTGGGGAACACTGAAGCTTTCTTT. Variable domain in full (rest from reference TRBV5-1 and TRBJ1-1): KAGVTQTPRYLIKTRGQQVTLSCSPISGHRSVSWYQQTPGQGLQFLFEYFSETQRNKGNFPGRFSGRQFSNSRSEMNVSTLELGDSALYLCASSWGRGVGNTEAFFGQGTRLTVV.

The rearrangement joins TRBV28 to TRBJ1-3; possible D gene TRBD1, 6 bases. V lost 5 bases and J lost 4, with 15 bases in between. The germline CDR1 and CDR2 sequences are MDHEN and SYDVKM. The CDR3 is made up of 15 amino acids. The CDR3 loop is CASSTPGGAGNTIYF. The CDR3 DNA reads as TGTGCCAGCAGTACCCCGGGGGGGGCCGGAAACACCATATATTTT.

The chain couples TRBV6-4 to TRBJ1-2; 9 nucleotides match TRBD1. J lost 4 bases, V lost 4 bases, and 1 base had no gene match. Looked up from germline, CDR1 is MRHNA and CDR2 is SNTAGT. This CDR3 has 13 amino acids. The DNA for the CDR3 is TGTGCCAGCAGTGCGACAGGGGGCTATGGCTACACCTTC. This sequence encodes CASSATGGYGYTF.